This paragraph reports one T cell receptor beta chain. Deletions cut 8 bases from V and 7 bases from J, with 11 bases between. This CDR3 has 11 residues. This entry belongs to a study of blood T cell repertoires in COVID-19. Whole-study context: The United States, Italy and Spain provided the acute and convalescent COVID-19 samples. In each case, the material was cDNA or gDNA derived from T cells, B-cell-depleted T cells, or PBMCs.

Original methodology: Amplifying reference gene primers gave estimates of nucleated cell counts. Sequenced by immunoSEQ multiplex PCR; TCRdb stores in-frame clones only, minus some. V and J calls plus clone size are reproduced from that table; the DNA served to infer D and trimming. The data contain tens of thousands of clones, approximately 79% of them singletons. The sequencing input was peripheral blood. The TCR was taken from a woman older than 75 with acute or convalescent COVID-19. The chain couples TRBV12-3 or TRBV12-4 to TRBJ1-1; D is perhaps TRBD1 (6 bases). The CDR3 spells CASGFRGEAFF. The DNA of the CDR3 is TGTGCCAGCGGCTTCAGGGGTGAAGCTTTCTTT.